This note documents a single T cell receptor (beta chain) sequence. Its antigen is undetermined. Some clones are missing from TCRdb's copy, which holds only in-frame ones; the method was immunoSEQ multiplex PCR. The table includes just under 20,000 clones, over 70% detected once. CD4+ T cells from unexposed donors were obtained before the COVID-19 pandemic (2011-2018). After roughly ten days of culture, CD4+ T cells were isolated. Half the medium was replaced with IL-2 medium on days 3 and 7. This sample stems from a study of CD4 T cells in relation to SARS-CoV-2 and coronaviruses. About the research overall: After nine to eleven days of antigen culture, PBMC TCR beta CDR3s were sequenced.

The CDR3 extends over 15 amino acids. The ends were cut back, 4 bases at V and 0 bases at J, with 11 bases in the middle. Germline V gene data show CDR1 as SGDLS and CDR2 as YYNGEE. The sequencing sample was made of CD4+ T cells from PBMCs, cultured in vitro. The rearrangement uses TRBV9 and TRBJ2-1; the D is unclear. The TCR originated in a human donor in good health. DNA of the CDR3: TGTGCCAGCAGCCTAGGACCCCGCTCCTACAATGAGCAGTTCTTC. It specifies CASSLGPRSYNEQFF.